These 22 T cell receptor beta chains share one sample of origin, sequenced in a study of cytomegalovirus exposure and HLA in healthy donors. It was with 60 Vbeta and 13 Jbeta primers that the PCR ran. Generated by immunoSEQ multiplex PCR, the TCRdb table keeps only in-frame clones and is missing some. The sample records about 120,000 clones, roughly 18% being singletons. The source material was PBMCs. Source of these receptors: a female donor in good health and CMV-seropositive.

The V and J genes are TRBV19 and TRBJ1-1; D not resolved. CDR1 LNHDA and CDR2 SQIVND come from the germline V gene (reference sequence). This CDR3 contains 14 residues. V dropped 4 bases and J dropped 6 bases, with 15 bases sitting between them. Written as DNA, the CDR3 is TGTGCCAGTAGTAAAACGGCGGCGAGATCTGAAGCTTTCTTT. Protein product: CASSKTAARSEAFF.

The chain recombines TRBV7-2 with TRBJ2-4; 9 positions agree with TRBD2. From germline, CDR1 is SGHTA and CDR2 FQGNSA. The length of the CDR3 is 15 residues. The V and J ends lost 2 bases and 6 bases, in that order; junction bases with no gene match: 5. CDR3 in DNA: TGTGCCAGCAGCTTAATCCTAGCGGGGCGAAACATTCAGTACTTC. Its translation: CASSLILAGRNIQYF.

This clone was seen only a few times. This sequence joins TRBV28 and TRBJ2-1, with a possible D match to TRBD2 (5 bases). Between the trimmed V and J ends, which lost 5 bases and 12 bases, there was a span of 14 bases. The germline V gene encodes CDR1 MDHEN and CDR2 SYDVKM. This CDR3 region has 12 residues. As DNA, the CDR3 is TGTGCCAGCAGTGCCGAGGGAAAAACGCAGTTCTTC. Translation gives CASSAEGKTQFF.

A few counts support this clone. The V call is TRBV29-1, the J call TRBJ1-2, with TRBD1 identical over 10 bases. Germline assignment: CDR1 SQVTM and CDR2 ANQGSEA. The CDR3 is 12 residues long. The V segment lost 6 bases and the J segment 7 bases; nucleotides outside the gene matches: 5. CDR3 amino acids: CSVLDRGPGYTF. The CDR3 DNA reads as TGCAGCGTCCTCGACAGGGGGCCTGGCTACACCTTC.

This clone was seen a handful of times. The chain couples TRBV6-1 to TRBJ1-5; perhaps TRBD1 as D (5 bases). This CDR3 spans 13 amino acids. V was trimmed by 5 bases and J by 7 bases, leaving 12 bases between them. Germline V gene sequence: CDR1 MNHNS, CDR2 SASEGT. The CDR3 sequence: CASSLGPAQPQHF. The DNA for the CDR3 is TGTGCCAGCAGTTTGGGGCCGGCACAGCCCCAGCATTTT.

This clone was seen a few times. V and J are TRBV4-3 and TRBJ1-5; no definite D call. The CDR3 has 15 amino acids. Germline values: CDR1 LGHNA, CDR2 YSLEER. The ends were cut back, 0 bases at V and 9 bases at J, with 15 bases in the middle. DNA for the CDR3: TGCGCCAGCAGCCAAGAGGAGGAGGGTTTCTGGCCCCAGCATTTT. This translates into CASSQEEEGFWPQHF.

A few counts support this clone. The chain is built from TRBV30 and TRBJ2-7; TRBD2 is a possible D gene (5 bases). The CDR3 contains 15 residues. Between the trimmed V and J ends, which lost 0 bases and 2 bases, there was a span of 14 bases. The V gene's germline CDR1 is GTSNPN and CDR2 SVGIG (reference sequence). The DNA for the CDR3 is TGTGCCTGGAGTGTAGCGGCCCGCCCAACCTACGAGCAGTACTTC. This sequence encodes CAWSVAARPTYEQYF.

In its sample, this clone was seen a few times. V is TRBV7-8 and J is TRBJ2-5, with D possibly being TRBD1 (5 bases). V lost 5 bases to trimming and J lost 4 bases, with 17 bases between them. The CDR3 consists of 15 residues. CDR1 is SGHVS, CDR2 FQNEAQ, per germline. The CDR3 reads CASSAGRGPGETQYF. The CDR3 nucleotides are TGTGCCAGCAGCGCAGGAAGGGGCCCGGGAGAGACCCAGTACTTC. Drawing the rest from reference TRBV7-8 and TRBJ2-5, the complete variable domain is GAGVSQSPRYKVAKRGQDVALRCDPISGHVSLFWYQQALGQGPEFLTYFQNEAQLDKSGLPSDRFFAERPEGSVSTLKIQRTQQEDSAVYLCASSAGRGPGETQYFGPGTRLLVL.

The chain is built from TRBV6-1 and TRBJ2-7; 9 positions agree with TRBD1. The J segment lost 2 bases and the V segment lost 2 bases, leaving 4 bases of the junction unmatched. CDR3 length: 15 amino acids. CDR1 MNHNS and CDR2 SASEGT come from the germline V gene. This chain's CDR3 is CASSEPGQGPYEQYF. In DNA form, the CDR3 reads TGTGCCAGCAGTGAACCGGGACAGGGTCCCTACGAGCAGTACTTC.

The rearrangement links TRBV4-3 to TRBJ2-7; possibly TRBD2 for D (7 bases). V was shortened by 2 bases and J by 7 bases, with 12 bases between the two germline ends. The CDR3 runs to 13 residues. Germline CDR1 LGHNA, CDR2 YSLEER. CDR3 loop: CASSQKGGGEQYF. CDR3 DNA: TGCGCCAGCAGCCAAAAAGGGGGGGGAGAGCAGTACTTC.

V and J are TRBV29-1 and TRBJ1-2, with D tentatively TRBD1 (5 bases). The germline V gene encodes CDR1 SQVTM and CDR2 ANQGSEA. This CDR3 region has 11 residues. CDR3 nucleotides: TGCGGGGGGTGGCAGGCTACTGGCTACACCTTC. Translating it yields CGGWQATGYTF.

The gene calls are TRBV30 and TRBJ2-7; 9 bases map to TRBD1. Germline V lookup: CDR1 GTSNPN, CDR2 SVGIG (reference sequence). Unmatched junction bases numbered 0, after V lost 3 bases and J lost 3 bases. The CDR3 covers 12 residues. The CDR3, as DNA: TGTGCCTGGAGGGGACAGGGCTACGAGCAGTACTTC. Translated: CAWRGQGYEQYF.

The table lists this clone with a few counts. The J gene is TRBJ2-7, the V gene TRBV6-5, with 8 positions matching TRBD2. This CDR3 contains 13 residues. V gave up 8 bases and J gave up 3 bases; unmatched junction bases: 6. The germline gives CDR1 MNHEY, CDR2 SVGAGI. The CDR3 spells CASRGGDFYEQYF. CDR3 sequence (DNA): TGTGCCAGCCGGGGGGGGGATTTCTACGAGCAGTACTTC.

The rearrangement links TRBV5-1 to TRBJ1-2; 9 bases fit TRBD1. The J segment lost 8 bases and the V segment lost 4 bases, leaving 9 bases of the junction unmatched. Germline V gives CDR1 SGHRS, CDR2 YFSETQ. The CDR3 is 14 amino acids. CDR3 DNA: TGCGCCAGCAGCATTACAGGGGGCATGGACGGCTACACCTTC. Its translation: CASSITGGMDGYTF.

V usage is TRBV28 and J usage is TRBJ1-5; 7 bases agree with TRBD1. Germline CDR1 and CDR2: MDHEN and SYDVKM. This CDR3 region has 15 residues. The junction had 11 bases not matched to a gene; V was cut back by 6 bases and J by 6 bases. DNA of the CDR3: TGTGCCAGCAGCCCCGTCAAGGGGGCGGTTCAGCCCCAGCATTTT. Translating gives CASSPVKGAVQPQHF. Full variable domain (outside the CDR3, taken from reference TRBV28 and TRBJ1-5): DVKVTQSSRYLVKRTGEKVFLECVQDMDHENMFWYRQDPGLGLRLIYFSYDVKMKEKGDIPEGYSVSREKKERFSLILESASTNQTSMYLCASSPVKGAVQPQHFGDGTRLSIL.

This clone has only a few counts. The rearrangement joins TRBV5-4 to TRBJ2-7; 8 bases align to TRBD1. Germline values: CDR1 SGHNT, CDR2 YYREEE (reference sequence). The CDR3 has 16 residues. The trim removed 4 bases at V and 3 bases at J, leaving 12 bases unmatched. The CDR3 is CASSVEGQANNYEQYF. The DNA of the CDR3 is TGTGCCAGCAGCGTTGAGGGACAGGCAAACAACTACGAGCAGTACTTC. Full variable domain (missing parts from reference TRBV5-4 and TRBJ2-7): ETGVTQSPTHLIKTRGQQVTLRCSSQSGHNTVSWYQQALGQGPQFIFQYYREEENGRGNFPPRFSGLQFPNYSSELNVNALELDDSALYLCASSVEGQANNYEQYFGPGTRLTVT.

The chain recombines TRBV6-1 with TRBJ1-5; D is unclear. Looked up from germline, CDR1 is MNHNS and CDR2 is SASEGT. The CDR3 contains 18 residues. V lost 4 bases to trimming and J lost 0 bases, with 19 bases between them. The CDR3 sequence: CASSVPLGGKYSNQPQHF. CDR3 nucleotide sequence: TGTGCCAGCAGTGTGCCCTTAGGAGGGAAATATAGCAATCAGCCCCAGCATTTT.

This chain uses TRBV28 with TRBJ1-4; no definite D call. Trimming took 7 bases from V and 8 from J, leaving 20 bases between them. The CDR3 totals 15 residues. The germline V gene encodes CDR1 MDHEN and CDR2 SYDVKM. The CDR3 nucleotides are TGTGCCAGCATTGGAACCGAGGGAGATCGAGAAAAACTGTTTTTT. Translating gives CASIGTEGDREKLFF.

This clone occurred a few times. This chain joins TRBV30 and TRBJ2-7; weak D call: TRBD1 (5 bases). Germline CDR1 is GTSNPN and CDR2 is SVGIG (reference sequence). V lost 0 bases and J 5 bases, leaving 14 bases between the germline ends. The CDR3 spans 14 residues. Here the CDR3 reads CAWSVRRRTNEQYF. CDR3 DNA sequence: TGTGCCTGGAGTGTACGTCGCAGGACAAACGAGCAGTACTTC.

This rearrangement joins TRBV2 to TRBJ2-5, with 8 bases aligning to TRBD2. V lost 8 bases, J lost 5 bases, and 13 bases stayed unmatched. The CDR3 runs to 15 residues. The germline CDR1 and CDR2 sequences are SNHLY and FYNNEI. The CDR3 sequence is CASQVGAGGMETQYF. DNA for the CDR3: TGTGCCAGCCAGGTGGGGGCGGGAGGTATGGAGACCCAGTACTTC.

J is TRBJ1-2 and V is TRBV27; 7 nucleotides align to TRBD1. CDR1 MNHEY and CDR2 SMNVEV come from the germline V gene (reference sequence). This CDR3 has 17 residues. Trimming cost V 8 bases and J 1 base; bases outside gene matches: 16. CDR3 nucleotides: TGTGCCAGCCTCAGCGTCCGGGACAGTAATGTTAACTATGGCTACACCTTC. The encoded protein is CASLSVRDSNVNYGYTF.

This clone has only a few counts. The V gene is TRBV9, the J gene TRBJ2-1, with 10 nucleotides matching TRBD2. The germline V gene has CDR1 SGDLS and CDR2 YYNGEE. The J segment lost 8 bases and the V segment lost 5 bases, leaving 10 bases of the junction unmatched. The CDR3 runs 15 residues. DNA for the CDR3: TGTGCCAGCAGTGAAGCGGGGGGGCTGTATTATGAGCAGTTCTTC. Translating it yields CASSEAGGLYYEQFF.